Listed below are T cell receptor beta chains from one sample, sequenced in a study of T cell changes during pregnancy in multiple sclerosis. Sequencing used immunoSEQ multiplex PCR; TCRdb keeps in-frame clones, though not all of them. In the table there are some 38,000 clones, under 95% of which are singletons. The starting material was CD4+ T cells from peripheral blood mononuclear cells, obtained in the second trimester of pregnancy. These receptors were taken from a female donor in good health, enrolled as a control in a pregnancy study. CDR3s include the opening cysteine and the closing phenylalanine or tryptophan. Each record gives: clone size, V gene, CDR3 length, J gene, D gene, CDR3 DNA, CDR3 protein. The D gene is left open where the match is weak. Only some rows state a clone size, as once, few, many or a class for expanded clones.

-	TRBV10-3	14	TRBJ2-3	TRBD1	TGTGCCACCCACGGGACAGGGGGAATAGATACGCAGTATTTT	CATHGTGGIDTQYF
-	TRBV27	15	TRBJ1-1	-	TGTGCCAGCAGTCCACTCGACCGGGGAGGGGCTGAAGCTTTCTTT	CASSPLDRGGAEAFF
-	TRBV10-3	14	TRBJ2-5	-	TGTGCCATCAGTGAGTCGACCACAGTAGAGACCCAGTACTTC	CAISESTTVETQYF
-	TRBV11-1	13	TRBJ1-5	-	TGTGCCAGCAGCTTATTTACCGGGGAGCCCCAGCATTTT	CASSLFTGEPQHF
-	TRBV7-2	15	TRBJ2-1	TRBD2	TGTGCCAGCAGCTTCCGGAGCGGGGTCTACAATGAGCAGTTCTTC	CASSFRSGVYNEQFF
-	TRBV30	15	TRBJ1-4	-	TGTGCCTGGAGTGTAGGGGGGGCAGCTAATGAAAAACTGTTTTTT	CAWSVGGAANEKLFF
-	TRBV30	16	TRBJ2-3	TRBD2	TGTGCCTGGAGTTCTGGTAGCGGGGTGGTCACAGATACGCAGTATTTT	CAWSSGSGVVTDTQYF
-	TRBV19	13	TRBJ1-2	-	TGTGCCAGTAGCCCCACAGCCAATTATGGCTACACCTTC	CASSPTANYGYTF
-	TRBV18	17	TRBJ1-5	TRBD1	TGTGCCAGCTCATATGGACAGGGCGCTGGGAGCAATCAGCCCCAGCATTTT	CASSYGQGAGSNQPQHF
-	TRBV6-6	12	TRBJ1-6	-	TGTGCCAGCAGTTCGTCAGGCTTGCCCCTCCACTTT	CASSSSGLPLHF
-	TRBV7-8	15	TRBJ1-4	-	TGTGCCAGCAGCCTAAGGGACACTACAAATGAAAAACTGTTTTTT	CASSLRDTTNEKLFF
-	TRBV5-1	15	TRBJ1-2	TRBD1	TGCGCCAGCAGCTCCCGTGGACAGGGGTTTATTGGCTACACCTTC	CASSSRGQGFIGYTF
-	TRBV30	13	TRBJ2-2	-	TGTGCCTGGAGTAGCTTCGCAGGGAGGGAGCTGTTTTTT	CAWSSFAGRELFF
once	TRBV12-5	16	TRBJ2-2	TRBD1	TGTGCTAGTGGAAGGACAGGGGCTAGAGACACCGGGGAGCTGTTTTTT	CASGRTGARDTGELFF